This TCR beta chain was captured by sequencing in a study of response to subunit inactivated influenza vaccine. The CDR3 contains 17 residues. Between the trimmed V and J ends, which lost 0 bases and 3 bases, there was a span of 18 bases. In germline, CDR1 is SGHKS, CDR2 YYEKEE (reference sequence). TCRdb independently ran MiXCR on the RT-PCR reads; one entry per CDR3 protein. Seen here are about 540,000 distinct CDR3 sequences, around a quarter observed once, and the top ten hold 2.5% to 3.5%. These data are also associated with another study on T cells expressing NK-cell markers. That work adds: Template switching by 5'RACE with UMIs generated the TCR beta cDNA. Among the experiments, several used an anti-gamma-delta TCR antibody to restrict sorting to alpha-beta TCR T cells. Of the CD8+ T cells in more than five donors, about 1.0-7.0% belonged to dominant NKG2C+ clonotypes.

The V gene is TRBV5-5, the J gene TRBJ2-5, with D perhaps matching TRBD2 (5 bases). This TCR derives from a man over 45 who received an inactivated influenza vaccine. The sample here was CD4+ T cells sorted from PBMCs, taken less than 13 days after vaccination. Here the CDR3 reads CASSLAPSGLGKETQYF. CDR3 DNA sequence: TGTGCCAGCAGCTTGGCGCCATCTGGACTGGGGAAAGAGACCCAGTACTTC.